A selection of T cell receptor beta chains follows, all from one sample in a study of T cell repertoires in cytomegalovirus infection. TCRdb re-derived calls from the reads in MiXCR, one entry per CDR3 protein. The table has roughly 730,000 distinct CDR3 sequences, around 30% seen once. For these receptors, no antigen is known. Sequencing used cultured PBMCs, obtained from culture after CMV antigen stimulation. The receptors were sampled from a human donor in good health (CMV status not recorded). Some clones in this sample may be carry-over from other donors' samples. Each CDR3 is given with its conserved first and last residue. Each record gives: V gene, clone size, J gene, D gene, CDR3 protein, CDR3 DNA. A D gene is named only where the DNA matches it firmly. Part of the rows lack a size; the others show once, few, many or a class for expanded clones.

V: TRBV12-3/TRBV12-4
size: few
J: TRBJ1-2
D: -
CDR3: CASSFTQYGYTF
DNA: TGTGCCAGCAGTTTTACACAGTATGGCTACACCTTC

V: TRBV4-1
size: -
J: TRBJ2-3
D: -
CDR3: CASSQAESTDTQYF
DNA: TGCGCCAGCAGCCAAGCTGAGAGCACAGATACGCAGTATTTT

V: TRBV12-3/TRBV12-4
size: -
J: TRBJ2-7
D: -
CDR3: CASSWGDWRFLGEQYF
DNA: TGTGCCAGCAGTTGGGGGGATTGGAGATTCCTTGGCGAGCAGTACTTC

V: TRBV5-5
size: -
J: TRBJ2-1
D: -
CDR3: CASSLFSGGNNEQFF
DNA: TGTGCCAGCAGCTTGTTTTCTGGCGGGAACAATGAGCAGTTCTTC

V: TRBV7-2
size: -
J: TRBJ1-2
D: -
CDR3: CASSRLVGGPYGYTF
DNA: TGTGCCAGCAGCCGGTTGGTCGGGGGCCCCTATGGCTACACCTTC

V: TRBV7-2
size: few
J: TRBJ1-3
D: -
CDR3: CASSLGPRRGTGGNTIYF
DNA: TGTGCCAGCAGCTTAGGACCTCGGCGGGGGACGGGAGGAAACACCATATATTTT

V: TRBV4-2
size: few
J: TRBJ1-4
D: -
CDR3: CASSQDAMVATKLNEKLFF
DNA: TGTGCCAGCAGCCAAGATGCTATGGTCGCGACGAAGCTAAATGAAAAACTGTTTTTT

V: TRBV3-1
size: -
J: TRBJ2-1
D: TRBD2
CDR3: CASSQQRDSYDEQFF
DNA: TGTGCCAGCAGCCAACAGCGGGATTCTTACGATGAGCAGTTCTTC

V: TRBV5-4
size: -
J: TRBJ2-2
D: -
CDR3: CASSLKRANTGELFF
DNA: TGTGCCAGCAGCTTGAAGCGGGCGAACACCGGGGAGCTGTTTTTT

V: TRBV6-2/TRBV6-3
size: -
J: TRBJ2-3
D: TRBD2
CDR3: CASSYGLAGTRTDTQYF
DNA: TGTGCCAGCAGTTACGGGCTAGCGGGGACCCGCACAGATACGCAGTATTTT

V: TRBV12-3/TRBV12-4
size: -
J: TRBJ2-5
D: -
CDR3: CASSHSSGGETQYF
DNA: TGTGCCAGCAGTCACAGCTCTGGGGGGGAGACCCAGTACTTC

V: TRBV11-2
size: -
J: TRBJ1-2
D: -
CDR3: CASRPGTETYGYTF
DNA: TGTGCCAGCAGGCCCGGGACGGAAACCTATGGCTACACCTTC

V: TRBV5-4
size: -
J: TRBJ2-3
D: -
CDR3: CASSLTGFLRTQYF
DNA: TGTGCCAGCAGCTTGACAGGGTTTTTACGTACGCAGTATTTT

V: TRBV4-3
size: -
J: TRBJ1-6
D: -
CDR3: CASSQDRSYNSPLHF
DNA: TGCGCCAGCAGCCAAGACCGCTCCTATAATTCACCCCTCCACTTT

V: TRBV7-8
size: -
J: TRBJ2-1
D: TRBD2
CDR3: CASSTGLGYSYNEQFF
DNA: TGTGCCAGCAGCACAGGACTAGGGTACTCCTACAATGAGCAGTTCTTC

V: TRBV27
size: few
J: TRBJ2-1
D: -
CDR3: CASSRAGLELFF
DNA: TGTGCCAGCAGTCGCGCGGGGCTGGAGCTGTTCTTC

V: TRBV6-5
size: few
J: TRBJ2-7
D: TRBD2
CDR3: CASSLSGLAEPYEQYF
DNA: TGTGCCAGCAGTCTTTCGGGACTAGCGGAGCCCTACGAGCAGTACTTC

V: TRBV12-3/TRBV12-4
size: few
J: TRBJ2-3
D: TRBD1
CDR3: CASTIGTANTDTQYF
DNA: TGTGCCAGCACCATTGGGACAGCAAACACAGATACGCAGTATTTT

V: TRBV7-6
size: -
J: TRBJ2-1
D: TRBD2
CDR3: CASSLALGPTPGLDYNDQFF
DNA: TGTGCCAGCAGCTTAGCCCTAGGGCCGACGCCAGGACTAGACTACAATGATCAGTTCTTC

V: TRBV2
size: -
J: TRBJ2-1
D: -
CDR3: CASTAPTGDEQFF
DNA: TGTGCCAGCACGGCCCCCACCGGGGATGAGCAGTTCTTC

V: TRBV6-5
size: -
J: TRBJ2-2
D: -
CDR3: CASSYSRLRTGELFF
DNA: TGTGCCAGCAGTTACTCGAGACTTCGCACCGGGGAGCTGTTTTTT

V: TRBV11-2
size: many
J: TRBJ2-7
D: -
CDR3: CASSLGVEYEQYF
DNA: TGTGCCAGCAGCTTAGGAGTGGAGTACGAGCAGTACTTC

V: TRBV20-1
size: few
J: TRBJ1-1
D: -
CDR3: CSARGMGQNTEAFF
DNA: TGCAGTGCTAGAGGCATGGGACAGAACACTGAAGCTTTCTTT

V: TRBV7-8
size: many
J: TRBJ2-3
D: TRBD2
CDR3: CASSLARLAGETQYF
DNA: TGTGCCAGCAGCTTAGCGCGTCTAGCGGGGGAGACGCAGTATTTT

V: TRBV3-1
size: -
J: TRBJ1-1
D: -
CDR3: CASSQRDRGAEAFF
DNA: TGTGCCAGCAGCCAACGGGATAGAGGCGCTGAAGCTTTCTTT

V: TRBV12-5
size: -
J: TRBJ2-7
D: -
CDR3: CASGLPRGRLPYEQYF
DNA: TGTGCTAGTGGTTTGCCCCGGGGCAGGCTCCCCTACGAGCAGTACTTC